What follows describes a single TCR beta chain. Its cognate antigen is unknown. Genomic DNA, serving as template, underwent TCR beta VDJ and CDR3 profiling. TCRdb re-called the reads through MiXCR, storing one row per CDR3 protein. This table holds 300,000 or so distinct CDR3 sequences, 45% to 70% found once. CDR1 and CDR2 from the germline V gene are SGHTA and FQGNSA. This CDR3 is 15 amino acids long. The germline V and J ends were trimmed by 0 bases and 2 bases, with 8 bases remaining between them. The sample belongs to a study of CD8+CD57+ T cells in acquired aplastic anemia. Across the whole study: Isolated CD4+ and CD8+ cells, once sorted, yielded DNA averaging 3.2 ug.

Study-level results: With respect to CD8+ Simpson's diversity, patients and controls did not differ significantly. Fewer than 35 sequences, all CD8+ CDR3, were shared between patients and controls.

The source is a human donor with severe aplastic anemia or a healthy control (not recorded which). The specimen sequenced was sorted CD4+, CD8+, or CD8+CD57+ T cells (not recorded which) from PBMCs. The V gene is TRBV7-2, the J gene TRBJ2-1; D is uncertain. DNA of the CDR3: TGTGCCAGCAGCTTAGCCAGTGGACCCTACAATGAGCAGTTCTTC. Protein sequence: CASSLASGPYNEQFF.